The source of this TCR beta chain is a study of CD8+ T cells in alopecia areata. Study-level points and caveats: Scalp samples also yield sequences of resident alphabeta T cells from normal skin.

The germline V gene encodes CDR1 SEHNR and CDR2 FQNEAQ (reference sequence). J was trimmed by 6 bases and V by 5 bases; bases with no gene match: 3. The CDR3 runs to 13 residues. cDNA serving as the sequencing template came from extracted, reverse transcribed RNA. Sequenced by immunoSEQ multiplex PCR; TCRdb stores in-frame clones only, minus some. The table includes roughly 150,000 clones, around 57% detected once. For this clone: The target antigen is unknown.

Sorted populations comprised CD4+ and CD8+ T cells obtained from PBMCs. The sequence was obtained from a human donor in good health. The sequencing input was CD4+ T cells sorted from blood. The chain uses TRBV7-9 and TRBJ1-5; TRBD1 matches at 8 bases. The CDR3 loop is CASSEQGGQPQHF. CDR3 bases: TGTGCCAGCAGCGAACAGGGGGGTCAGCCCCAGCATTTT.